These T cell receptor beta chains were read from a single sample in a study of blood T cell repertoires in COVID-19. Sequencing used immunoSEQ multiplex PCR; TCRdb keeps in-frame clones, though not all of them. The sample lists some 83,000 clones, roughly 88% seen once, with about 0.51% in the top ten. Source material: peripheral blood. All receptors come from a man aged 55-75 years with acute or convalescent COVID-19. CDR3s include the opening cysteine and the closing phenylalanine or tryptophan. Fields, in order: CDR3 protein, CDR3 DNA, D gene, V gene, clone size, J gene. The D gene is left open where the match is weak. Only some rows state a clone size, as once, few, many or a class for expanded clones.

CASSVDGRQETQYF | TGTGCCAGCAGCGTAGATGGCAGACAAGAGACCCAGTACTTC | . | TRBV9 | once | TRBJ2-5
CASSPRTARGDGYTF | TGTGCCAGCTCACCGCGGACAGCCCGTGGGGATGGCTACACCTTC | . | TRBV18 | . | TRBJ1-2
CASSLGQGPNTGELFF | TGTGCCAGCAGCTTGGGACAGGGTCCGAACACCGGGGAGCTGTTTTTT | TRBD1 | TRBV5-4 | . | TRBJ2-2
CASSASRGYAAGANVLTF | TGTGCCAGCAGTGCTTCCAGGGGGTATGCAGCTGGGGCCAACGTCCTGACTTTC | TRBD1 | TRBV27 | . | TRBJ2-6
CASSQERALGETQYF | TGCGCCAGCAGCCAAGAGAGGGCTTTAGGGGAGACCCAGTACTTC | . | TRBV4-1 | . | TRBJ2-5
CASSDLGASYNEQFF | TGCGCCAGCAGTGACTTGGGGGCGTCCTACAATGAGCAGTTCTTC | . | TRBV10-2 | . | TRBJ2-1
CASSVRTGDNSPLHF | TGTGCCAGCAGCGTGAGGACAGGGGATAATTCACCCCTCCACTTT | TRBD1 | TRBV9 | . | TRBJ1-6
CASSRNLPGGGETQYF | TGTGCCAGTTCCCGCAACCTGCCAGGGGGCGGTGAGACCCAGTACTTC | TRBD1 | TRBV19 | once | TRBJ2-5
CASSYYPGQGNYGYTF | TGTGCCAGCAGTTACTATCCGGGACAGGGGAACTATGGCTACACCTTC | TRBD1 | TRBV6-2/TRBV6-3 | few | TRBJ1-2
CASSVAPDSTEAFF | TGTGCCAGCAGCGTAGCTCCGGACTCCACTGAAGCTTTCTTT | . | TRBV9 | . | TRBJ1-1
CATSDTGGNQPQHF | TGTGCCACCAGTGATACAGGGGGCAATCAGCCCCAGCATTTT | TRBD1 | TRBV24-1 | . | TRBJ1-5
CAISGGDRTNTEAFF | TGTGCCATCAGTGGGGGGGACAGGACGAACACTGAAGCTTTCTTT | TRBD1 | TRBV10-3 | . | TRBJ1-1
CASSLASSYEQYF | TGTGCCAGCAGCTTAGCCTCCTCCTACGAGCAGTACTTC | . | TRBV7-9 | . | TRBJ2-7
CASSETVTNVLTF | TGTGCCAGCAGCGAGACAGTGACCAACGTCCTGACTTTC | . | TRBV9 | . | TRBJ2-6
CASSLGPRAGGRETQYF | TGTGCCAGCAGCTTAGGCCCCAGGGCAGGGGGCCGGGAGACCCAGTACTTC | TRBD1 | TRBV13 | . | TRBJ2-5
CASSLSQVSYEQYF | TGTGCCAGCAGTTTATCGCAGGTCTCCTACGAGCAGTACTTC | . | TRBV27 | once | TRBJ2-7
CASSLRRGNPGELFF | TGCGCCAGCAGCTTAAGACGGGGGAATCCCGGGGAGCTGTTTTTT | . | TRBV5-1 | once | TRBJ2-2
CASSYFQHRVSETQYF | TGTGCCAGCAGTTACTTTCAACACAGGGTTTCGGAGACCCAGTACTTC | . | TRBV6-5 | once | TRBJ2-5
CASSLAGKETQYF | TGCGCCAGCAGCTTAGCGGGGAAAGAGACCCAGTACTTC | TRBD2 | TRBV5-1 | . | TRBJ2-5
CASSIQGWGTGELFF | TGTGCCAGCAGCATACAGGGTTGGGGAACCGGGGAGCTGTTTTTT | . | TRBV27 | . | TRBJ2-2
CASSLTIAGGQDTQYF | TGCGCCAGCAGCTTGACAATAGCGGGAGGGCAAGATACGCAGTATTTT | TRBD2 | TRBV5-1 | . | TRBJ2-3
CASSTPPYPQYF | TGCGCCAGCAGCACTCCTCCTTACCCGCAGTATTTT | . | TRBV5-1 | . | TRBJ2-3
CASSQVGQTYNEQFF | TGTGCCAGCAGCCAAGTGGGGCAGACCTACAATGAGCAGTTCTTC | . | TRBV3-1/TRBV3-2 | once | TRBJ2-1
CASDIGGTDTQYF | TGTGCCTCGGACATTGGGGGGACAGATACGCAGTATTTT | . | TRBV2 | . | TRBJ2-3
CAWSSTGGETQYF | TGTGCCTGGAGTTCTACAGGGGGCGAGACGCAGTATTTT | TRBD1 | TRBV30 | . | TRBJ2-3
CASRLGGGSGYEQYF | TGTGCCAGCCGCCTCGGGGGAGGAAGCGGGTACGAGCAGTACTTC | . | TRBV11-2 | . | TRBJ2-7
CASSHGTGGTGELFF | TGCGCCAGCAGCCACGGGACAGGAGGCACCGGGGAGCTGTTTTTT | TRBD1 | TRBV5-1 | once | TRBJ2-2
CATSQASTANTGELFF | TGTGCCACCAGTCAAGCTTCCACCGCGAACACCGGGGAGCTGTTTTTT | . | TRBV24-1 | . | TRBJ2-2
CASSTGGWNQPQHF | TGTGCCAGCAGTACAGGGGGCTGGAATCAGCCCCAGCATTTT | TRBD1 | TRBV6-5 | . | TRBJ1-5